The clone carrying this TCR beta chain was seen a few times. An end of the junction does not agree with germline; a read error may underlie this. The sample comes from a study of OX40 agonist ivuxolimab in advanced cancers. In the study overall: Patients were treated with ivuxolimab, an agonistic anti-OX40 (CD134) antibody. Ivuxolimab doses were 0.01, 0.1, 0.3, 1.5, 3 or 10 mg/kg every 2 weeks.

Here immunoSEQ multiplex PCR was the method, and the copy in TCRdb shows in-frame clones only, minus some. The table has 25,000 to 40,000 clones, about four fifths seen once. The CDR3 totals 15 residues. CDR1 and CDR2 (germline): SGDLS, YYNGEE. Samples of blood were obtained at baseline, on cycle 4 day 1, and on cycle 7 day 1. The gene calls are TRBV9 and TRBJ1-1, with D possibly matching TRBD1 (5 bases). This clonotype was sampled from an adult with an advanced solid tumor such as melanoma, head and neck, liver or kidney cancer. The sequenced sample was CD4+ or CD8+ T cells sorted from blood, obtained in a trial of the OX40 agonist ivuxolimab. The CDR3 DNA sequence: TGTGCCAGCAGCCGGCTAGGGACTTCGAACGCTGAAGCTTTCTTT. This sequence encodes CASSRLGTSNAEAFF.